The 8 T cell receptor beta chains listed next were all sequenced from one sample in a study of blood T cell repertoires in COVID-19. Method: immunoSEQ multiplex PCR; TCRdb's copy keeps in-frame clones and lacks some. This table has 70,000 to 90,000 clones, roughly 80% appearing once. Source material: peripheral blood. The receptor set was obtained from a woman aged 55-70 years with acute or convalescent COVID-19.

This chain links TRBV4-1 with TRBJ2-1, with 8 bases aligning to TRBD1. The trim removed 4 bases at V and 10 bases at J, leaving 6 bases unmatched. The CDR3 is 13 amino acids. The V gene's germline CDR1 is MGHRA and CDR2 YSYEKL. As DNA, the CDR3 is TGCGCCAGCAGCCTTGACCGGGACAGGGAGCAGTTCTTC. Its translation: CASSLDRDREQFF.

This chain uses TRBV30 with TRBJ1-5; 9 positions match TRBD1. Trimming removed 0 bases from V and 2 bases from J; junction bases left unmatched: 2. The CDR3 contains 15 residues. CDR1 GTSNPN and CDR2 SVGIG come from the germline V gene (reference sequence). The CDR3 reads CAWSVGDRGNQPQHF. The CDR3 nucleotides are TGTGCCTGGAGTGTAGGGGACAGGGGCAATCAGCCCCAGCATTTT.

In its sample, this clone was seen a few times. In the same sample, other DNA sequences code for this CDR3. J is TRBJ2-3 and V is TRBV5-1; D is unclear. Germline V lookup: CDR1 SGHRS, CDR2 YFSETQ. This CDR3 comprises 13 residues. Between the trimmed V and J ends, which lost 2 bases and 2 bases, there was a span of 6 bases. This chain's CDR3 is CASSFRDTDTQYF. Written as DNA, the CDR3 is TGCGCCAGCAGCTTCCGAGACACAGATACGCAGTATTTT.

This chain connects TRBV2 to TRBJ2-1; 7 bases agree with TRBD1. The CDR3 is 12 residues long. The junction had 6 bases not matched to a gene; V was cut back by 6 bases and J by 10 bases. In germline, CDR1 is SNHLY, CDR2 FYNNEI. This CDR3 is CASSVRGLEQFF. The CDR3 coding sequence is TGTGCCAGCAGCGTCAGGGGGTTAGAGCAGTTCTTC.

CDR3 nucleotides: TGTGCCAGCAGTTTAGTCGACAGGGCCTACGAGCAGTACTTC. Translation: CASSLVDRAYEQYF. The chain carries TRBV27 and TRBJ2-7; 7 nucleotides agree with TRBD1. Unmatched junction bases numbered 3, after V lost 2 bases and J lost 2 bases. CDR1 and CDR2 from the germline V gene are MNHEY and SMNVEV (reference sequence). The CDR3 is 14 residues long.

This clone was observed once. The chain combines TRBV15 with TRBJ1-5; 7 bases line up with TRBD1. The CDR3 is 14 amino acids. Germline V gives CDR1 LNHNV, CDR2 YYDKDF (reference sequence). V was clipped by 5 bases and J by 6 bases; unmatched bases: 7. The CDR3 loop reads CATSQRGLGQPQHF. In DNA, the CDR3 is TGTGCCACCAGCCAAAGGGGGCTGGGTCAGCCCCAGCATTTT.

V is TRBV28 and J is TRBJ1-5; the D is unclear. V lost 3 bases to trimming and J lost 0 bases, with 9 bases between them. CDR1 and CDR2 from the germline V gene are MDHEN and SYDVKM. CDR3 size: 15 residues. CDR3 DNA: TGTGCCAGCAGTTTGGCAGAATTTAGCAATCAGCCCCAGCATTTT. Translation gives CASSLAEFSNQPQHF.

The rearrangement links TRBV30 to TRBJ2-1; D unclear. V was clipped by 1 base and J by 2 bases, with 6 bases between them. This CDR3 region has 13 residues. Germline CDR1 is GTSNPN and CDR2 is SVGIG (reference sequence). In DNA, the CDR3 is TGTGCCTGGAGTGGCACAGCCTACAATGAGCAGTTCTTC. Protein product: CAWSGTAYNEQFF.